This T cell receptor beta chain derives from a study of Tregs in tolerant kidney transplant recipients (dated by TCRdb to about 2019). Some background on the complete study: The study applied TCRbeta sequencing to find donor-specific regulatory T cells before combined kidney and bone marrow transplantation and then followed those same cells after transplant.

For TCRbeta CDR3 sequencing, genomic DNA from the sorted cells was extracted using the QIAGEN DNeasy Blood and Tissue Kit. High-throughput TCRbeta CDR3 sequencing, which included PCR amplification with bias correction and internal controls, was done commercially through immunoSEQ. Processing in the source paper ran as follows. Unique productive TCRbeta sequences were defined by CDR3 nucleotide sequence when primers matched and otherwise by CDR3 amino acid sequence together with Vbeta and Jbeta genes. Sorting error was corrected by removing sequences shared between sorted populations at a frequency ratio of 2:1 or less, and the remaining shared sequences were assigned to the higher population. A sequence counted as donor-reactive if, in CFSE-low cells, the sequence had a frequency of at least 0.01% and was expanded at least 5-fold compared with unstimulated cells. Repertoire divergence was quantified by Jensen-Shannon divergence using the top 100 TCRbeta sequences ranked by frequency. For any sample with multiple sequencing runs, sorting error was corrected in each run separately before the runs were pooled. TCRdb holds this immuneACCESS table with in-frame rearrangements only. Some clones are missing; in checked studies, unresolved V genes explain under half, and the rest has no known cause. V and J calls and clone size follow that table, whereas D and trimming were derived from the DNA. The sample records tens of thousands of clones, more than 75% of which are singletons. Together, the top ten hold 3.8% of the sample.

General study outcomes and caveats: In tolerant patients, donor-specific Tregs expanded more than Tregs overall, which suggests antigen-driven rather than nonspecific expansion. Biological reproducibility was not directly assessed, although technical replication error appeared to be minimal. The study was constrained by small patient numbers, and validation of the findings is required in larger populations and under other immunosuppression protocols. For some patients, the PCR primers changed as time went on, which meant samples from those patients could not be compared with one another at the nucleotide level. The most biologically relevant and donor-specific TCRbeta repertoire appeared to be identified by expanding Tregs with activated donor B cells.

Points on this clone: The clone's antigen remains unknown. The input lacks base qualities; no much larger clone sits a single base away.

What the time point label conveys for this sample: 6 months after combined kidney and bone marrow transplant. Related donors were used in the transplants with nonmyeloablative bone marrow transplantation, and mixed chimerism was transient in the human trials. Thawed PBMCs were FACS-sorted into unstimulated Tregs (CD4+CD25+CD127-), CD4+ non-Tregs (CD4+CD25-), CD4 cells and CD8 cells. The patients were a few recipients of combined kidney and bone marrow transplants from the ITN036ST trial, and samples were available only from these trial subjects. Healthy control blood was processed to PBMCs by Ficoll density gradient and cryopreserved, and patient PBMCs were collected before and after transplant. The source was CD4+ T cells from blood (PBMCs), collected 6 months after the transplant. The source is a human patient who received a combined kidney and bone marrow transplant. Donor T cells from the graft may be present among the T cells after a transplant.

The CDR3 here reads CASSRERGGSYEQYF. The bases are TGCGCCAGCAGCCGAGAGCGAGGAGGCTCCTACGAGCAGTACTTC. The V gene is TRBV5-1 and the J gene is TRBJ2-7; the D segment could be TRBD2, given 5 matching bases. V lost 4 bases and J lost 0 bases; the stretch between them is 14 bases long. The CDR3 sequence holds 15 residues, the cysteine and phenylalanine included. Kept here is only the CDR3 DNA, which spans 45 bases and is read in frame from base 1. Reading the germline V gene gives CDR1 SGHRS and CDR2 YFSETQ.